Below, 2 T cell receptor beta chains from the same sample are listed, as sequenced in a study of cytomegalovirus exposure and HLA in healthy donors. PCR used 60 Vbeta primers and 13 Jbeta primers. The data were produced by immunoSEQ multiplex PCR, yet TCRdb's version contains in-frame clones alone and is incomplete. The table gives 130,000 to 150,000 clones; the top ten clones make up roughly 2.5% of it. Sequencing was performed on PBMCs. The receptor set was obtained from a middle-aged man in good health and CMV-seronegative.

The chain has TRBV29-1 and TRBJ2-2; 10 bases agree with TRBD1. This CDR3 region has 14 residues. The germline V gene encodes CDR1 SQVTM and CDR2 ANQGSEA. V trimming: 6 bases; J trimming: 5 bases; junction bases outside the gene matches: 6. The CDR3 protein is CSVDRGPGTGELFF. CDR3 DNA sequence: TGCAGCGTCGACAGGGGGCCGGGAACCGGGGAGCTGTTTTTT.

The chain has TRBV2 and TRBJ2-7, with D unresolved. The germline gives CDR1 SNHLY, CDR2 FYNNEI. V lost 4 bases and J lost 2, with 3 bases in between. CDR3 length: 11 amino acids. The CDR3: CASSVTYEQYF. The CDR3 bases are TGTGCCAGCAGTGTTACCTACGAGCAGTACTTC.